The present TCR beta chain was sequenced within a study of blood T cell repertoires in COVID-19 (TCRdb year 2020). As for the study more broadly: Samples from collaborators originated in the United States, Italy and Spain and spanned both the acute and convalescent phases of COVID-19. The prospective study material was composed of cDNA or gDNA derived from T cells, B-cell-depleted T cells, or PBMCs. Subjects who had been exposed to COVID-19, were actively infected with it, or had recovered from it provided the deeply sampled blood TCRbeta repertoires that made up the dataset. A freely available public database, intended as a resource for researchers studying the immune response to SARS-CoV-2, is where the repertoires were released. The samples were drawn from two sources: the first 160 participants of the ongoing ImmuneRACE study, and 1,000 to 1,500 subjects contributed by 6 global collaborators. A de-identified subject ID, COVID-19 status, age in years and sex were almost always included in the sample metadata. Where available, HLA class I and class II types were obtained from metadata supplied by the sample provider rather than from assay-based typing. Overall study outcomes, separate from this receptor: The amount of clinical and demographic metadata varied by source and participant and was provided uncurated.

Remarks on this clone: Its antigen is unknown. Base qualities are not provided; no much larger clone lies one nucleotide away.

Whole blood was collected in K2EDTA tubes by collaborating institutions according to the institutions' own protocols. For TCRbeta analysis, collaborators shipped samples as frozen whole blood, isolated PBMCs, or DNA extracted from either of those sample types. From the germline V gene (reference sequence), CDR1 is LGHDT and CDR2 is YNNKEL. The CDR3 measures 18 amino acids from cysteine to phenylalanine. CDR3 DNA is the only sequence kept; it has 54 bases, read in frame from the first base. V lost 0 bases and J lost 4 bases, and the count of bases not matched to a germline gene is 11. The immunoSEQ Assay, a bias-controlled multiplex PCR, was used to amplify TCRbeta CDR3 regions from genomic DNA. The original methods were these. The number of nucleated cells in each sample was estimated by amplification of reference gene primers within the assay. To quantify the absolute abundance of each unique TCRbeta CDR3 rearrangement, sequence reads were collapsed and filtered. For each sample, productive Simpson clonality was calculated as the square root of Simpson's diversity index over productive rearrangements. TCRdb mirrors the immuneACCESS table, restricted to in-frame sequences. Some clones are absent from its copies; in checked studies, under half trace to an unresolved V gene, and the reason for the others is unknown. V and J calls and clone size are given by that table; D and trimming were obtained from the DNA. This sample is represented by 200,000 to 250,000 clones; around 86% of them were singletons. Clones ranked in the top ten supply around 2.7% of the sample.

This receptor was obtained from a man aged 55-75 years with acute or convalescent COVID-19. The sequenced sample consisted of peripheral blood. The V and J segments used are TRBV3-1 (or the pseudogene TRBV3-2) and TRBJ2-1; TRBD2 lines up with 8 middle nucleotides. Here the CDR3 is given as CASSQEKALAGLYNEQFF. The DNA sequence is as follows: TGTGCCAGCAGCCAAGAAAAGGCTCTAGCGGGTCTTTACAATGAGCAGTTCTTC.